The TCR beta chain under discussion was sequenced for a study of cytomegalovirus exposure and HLA in healthy donors. About the study: One earlier analysis, a look at about 179 million T cells, found 100 million to 130 million unique TCR beta sequences.

To note about this clone: Its antigen remains unknown.

V lost 7 bases and J lost 12; bases outside the gene matches: 9. This CDR3 comprises 12 residues. Looked up from germline, CDR1 is ENHRY and CDR2 is SYGVKD. Whole-study results and caveats: In a later analysis, HLA-associated beta chains showed higher expansion and lower generation probabilities than comparable chains. Most TCR beta V segments were productive about 87% or about 30% of the time in an earlier analysis. The only immune exposure information that was available was CMV serostatus.

PCR used 60 Vbeta primers and 13 Jbeta primers. The protocol was immunoSEQ multiplex PCR, while the TCRdb copy is restricted to in-frame clones and leaves out a portion. The data contain about 150,000 clones, around 57% of them singletons. This TCR was sampled from a male donor in good health and CMV-seronegative. Input material: PBMCs. V and J are TRBV10-3 and TRBJ2-1; 7 bases are shared with TRBD1. In nucleotides, the CDR3 is TGTGCCATCAACAGACAGGGTACTGGGCAGTTCTTC. It encodes CAINRQGTGQFF.